Listed below are T cell receptor beta chains from one sample, sequenced in a study of T cell changes during pregnancy in multiple sclerosis. Repertoires were generated with immunoSEQ multiplex PCR, while TCRdb's copy carries only in-frame clones and drops some. The sample contains approximately 50,000 clones, roughly nine tenths of which appear only once. Sequenced material: CD4+ T cells from peripheral blood mononuclear cells, taken after pregnancy. Receptor source: a female donor with multiple sclerosis, enrolled in a pregnancy study. Both conserved end residues are part of each CDR3. Each record gives: V gene, clone size, J gene, D gene, CDR3 length, CDR3 DNA, CDR3 protein. The D gene is left open where the match is weak. Expanded clones get a size class; other rows say once, few or many, or leave the size out.

>TRBV19|few|TRBJ1-1|NA|14
TGTGCCAGTACCACAGTTGGCCCGAACACTGAAGCTTTCTTT
CASTTVGPNTEAFF
>TRBV30|few|TRBJ2-1|NA|10
TGTGCCTGGAGTGCCCTAAAGCAGTTCTTC
CAWSALKQFF
>TRBV6-1|NA|TRBJ2-7|NA|15
TGTGCCAGCAGTGAGGGACTGGGAACGTCCTACGAGCAGTACTTC
CASSEGLGTSYEQYF
>TRBV28|NA|TRBJ2-7|NA|14
TGTGCCAGCAGTTTGGGCGGGGAAACGGTCGGGCAGTACTTC
CASSLGGETVGQYF
>TRBV6-1|NA|TRBJ1-2|TRBD1|15
TGTGCCAGCAGTGACCGGACAGGGGGCGCGGGTGGCTACACCTTC
CASSDRTGGAGGYTF
>TRBV12-5|NA|TRBJ2-7|NA|15
TGTGCTAGTGCCCCCTTGGGGGCGGGTGCCTACGAGCAGTACTTC
CASAPLGAGAYEQYF
>TRBV5-1|NA|TRBJ2-3|NA|15
TGCGCCAGCAGCTTGACAGTCTCTAGCACAGATACGCAGTATTTT
CASSLTVSSTDTQYF
>TRBV5-4|NA|TRBJ2-7|TRBD2|14
TGTGCCAGCAGCCTAGCGGGAGCCACCTACGAGCAGTACTTC
CASSLAGATYEQYF
>TRBV9|NA|TRBJ1-1|NA|14
TGTGCCAGCAGCGTAGGAGTGATAGCCACTGAAGCTTTCTTT
CASSVGVIATEAFF
>TRBV4-1|NA|TRBJ1-2|NA|15
TGCGCCAGCAGCCAAGAGTACCAGGGGAAATATGGCTACACCTTC
CASSQEYQGKYGYTF
>TRBV6-6|NA|TRBJ2-1|NA|16
TGTGCCAGCAGCCCGGGGGGCAGGGGCTCCTACAATGAGCAGTTCTTC
CASSPGGRGSYNEQFF
>TRBV19|NA|TRBJ1-1|TRBD1|17
TGTGCCAGTAGTAAGGACGACAGGGGAGTGGGAGGGACTGAAGCTTTCTTT
CASSKDDRGVGGTEAFF
>TRBV10-3|NA|TRBJ2-2|NA|14
TGTGCCATCAGTTCCGTCCCTAACACCGGGGAGCTGTTTTTT
CAISSVPNTGELFF
>TRBV7-3|NA|TRBJ2-3|TRBD1|12
TGTGCCAGCAGCGCAGGACAGGGGGCGCAGTATTTT
CASSAGQGAQYF
>TRBV10-1|few|TRBJ1-2|TRBD1|14
TGCGCCAGCAGTCCCGCGGGACAGAACTATGGCTACACCTTC
CASSPAGQNYGYTF
>TRBV19|NA|TRBJ2-2|TRBD1|14
TGTGCCAGTTCGGACAGGCAGAACACCGGGGAGCTGTTTTTT
CASSDRQNTGELFF
>TRBV28|NA|TRBJ1-1|NA|13
TGTGCCAGCAGTCCCTCAGGTGCCCTTCCGGCTTTCTTT
CASSPSGALPAFF
>TRBV13|NA|TRBJ1-2|TRBD1|16
TGTGCCAGCAGCTTAGACCGGGACAGGGCTAACTATGGCTACACCTTC
CASSLDRDRANYGYTF
>TRBV7-6|few|TRBJ2-2|TRBD2|17
TGTGCCAGCAGCTTGATAAGCGGGAGAAGTAACACCGGGGAGCTGTTTTTT
CASSLISGRSNTGELFF
>TRBV30|NA|TRBJ1-1|NA|12
TGTGCCTGGACCTCGTCCGGGGTTAGGGCTTTCTTT
CAWTSSGVRAFF
>TRBV4-1|NA|TRBJ2-1|NA|16
TGCGCCAGCAGCCAAGATTCTCTAGCGCCGTACAATGAGCAGTTCTTC
CASSQDSLAPYNEQFF
>TRBV5-4|NA|TRBJ2-3|TRBD1|17
TGTGCCAGCAGCCTACCTCAGGGGGCGAGGGTAACAGATACGCAGTATTTT
CASSLPQGARVTDTQYF
>TRBV27|NA|TRBJ2-1|TRBD2|15
TGTGCCAGCAACAGACTAGCGGGTCGTGATGGTGAGCAGTTCTTC
CASNRLAGRDGEQFF
>TRBV28|NA|TRBJ1-2|TRBD1|15
TGTGCCAGCAGTTTAAACCTCGACAGGGGAGACGGCTACACCTTC
CASSLNLDRGDGYTF
>TRBV18|NA|TRBJ2-2|TRBD1|17
TGTGCCAGCTCACCCATTACTCGGACAGGACTCACCGGGGAGCTGTTTTTT
CASSPITRTGLTGELFF
>TRBV14|once|TRBJ2-3|TRBD2|16
TGTGCCAGCAGCTTGGCCCGGACTAGCGGATTCGATACGCAGTATTTT
CASSLARTSGFDTQYF
>TRBV5-4|NA|TRBJ2-6|TRBD1|17
TGTGCCAGCAGCTACGGACAGGGGTCCTCTGGGGCCAACGTCCTGACTTTC
CASSYGQGSSGANVLTF
>TRBV30|once|TRBJ2-5|NA|15
TGTGCCTGGAGTGTTCAGCGGGCTAGGTTCGGGACCCAGTACTTC
CAWSVQRARFGTQYF
>TRBV6-1|few|TRBJ2-1|NA|15
TGTGCCAGCAGTGAAAATTGGGTGGACAGAAATGAGCAGTTCTTC
CASSENWVDRNEQFF
>TRBV5-5|NA|TRBJ1-4|TRBD1|14
TGTGCCAGCAGGCGTGGACAGGGGGTTGAAAAACTGTTTTTT
CASRRGQGVEKLFF
>TRBV7-9|NA|TRBJ2-1|NA|15
TGTGCCAGCAGCCCCCGCGGCCTCTCCTACAATGAGCAGTTCTTC
CASSPRGLSYNEQFF
>TRBV5-1|NA|TRBJ2-5|TRBD1|15
TGCGCCAGCACACTCCAGGACAGGGCACAAGAGACCCAGTACTTC
CASTLQDRAQETQYF
>TRBV5-4|once|TRBJ2-5|NA|15
TGTGCCAGCAGCACTAAGACCGAGTACCAAGAGACCCAGTACTTC
CASSTKTEYQETQYF
>TRBV7-6|once|TRBJ2-7|TRBD1|17
TGTGCCAGCAGCCCTAAGGGGACAGGGGGAAGCTCCTACGAGCAGTACTTC
CASSPKGTGGSSYEQYF
>TRBV5-1|NA|TRBJ2-7|TRBD1|14
TGCGCCAGCAGCTTGAAGGACAGGGGCAACGAGCAGTACTTC
CASSLKDRGNEQYF
>TRBV19|NA|TRBJ1-2|TRBD1|15
TGTGCCAGTAAGGACAGGGGAGGGGACTCCTATGGCTACACCTTC
CASKDRGGDSYGYTF
>TRBV6-1|once|TRBJ2-1|TRBD2|20
TGTGCCAGCAGTGGACAATTGACTAGCGGGAGGCGAAGTGGGTGGAATGAGCAGTTCTTC
CASSGQLTSGRRSGWNEQFF
>TRBV12-5|NA|TRBJ1-1|NA|17
TGTGCTAGTGGTTTGGTACCGGGGTTGGTCGGAAACACTGAAGCTTTCTTT
CASGLVPGLVGNTEAFF
>TRBV20-1|once|TRBJ2-7|TRBD1|11
TGCAGTGCTAGAGGGGACAGGTGGGAGCACTTC
CSARGDRWEHF
>TRBV6-1|NA|TRBJ1-1|TRBD1|13
TGTGCCAGCAGTCCGGACAGGGCCACTGAAGCTTTCTTT
CASSPDRATEAFF